Shown below are 16 T cell receptor beta chains from a single sample sequenced in a study of blood T cell repertoires in COVID-19. Using immunoSEQ multiplex PCR, the repertoire was profiled, and TCRdb retains in-frame clones only, with some absent. This sample has more than 95,000 clones; 90% to 95% occur once, and the top ten carry approximately 5.5%. Material: peripheral blood. The receptors derive from a human donor in a cohort sampled during active COVID-19.

This clone has only one observation. V usage is TRBV7-6 and J usage is TRBJ2-3; no clear D. CDR3 length equals 15 residues. Trimming stripped 5 bases from V and 0 bases from J, with 12 bases between. The germline CDR1 and CDR2 sequences are SGHVS and FNYEAQ. The CDR3 DNA sequence: TGTGCCAGCAGCCTCCTGACTTCTAGCACAGATACGCAGTATTTT. It encodes CASSLLTSSTDTQYF.

The rearrangement links TRBV3-1 (or the pseudogene TRBV3-2) to TRBJ2-2; possible D gene TRBD1, 6 bases. Looked up from germline, CDR1 is LGHDT and CDR2 is YNNKEL (reference sequence). The V gene lost 5 bases and the J gene lost 0 bases, with 13 bases spanning the gap. CDR3 length: 16 amino acids. The CDR3 coding sequence is TGTGCCAGCAGCGGACAGATGAATACGAACACCGGGGAGCTGTTTTTT. It specifies CASSGQMNTNTGELFF.

The chain recombines TRBV4-3 with TRBJ2-2; no clear D gene. This CDR3 has 15 residues. The V end lost 0 bases, the J end lost 5 bases, and 10 bases lay between the germline ends. Germline V gene sequence: CDR1 LGHNA, CDR2 YSLEER. This CDR3 reads CASSQDFSWTGELFF. CDR3 DNA sequence: TGCGCCAGCAGCCAAGATTTTAGTTGGACCGGGGAGCTGTTTTTT.

The chain joins TRBV29-1 to TRBJ2-2; D might be TRBD1 (5 bases). CDR1 SQVTM and CDR2 ANQGSEA come from the germline V gene. The CDR3 contains 13 residues. Trimming pared 7 bases from V and 3 bases from J, leaving 12 bases between. The CDR3 DNA sequence: TGCAGCGCTGGTCAGACAGACACCGGGGAGCTGTTTTTT. It translates to CSAGQTDTGELFF.

The chain uses TRBV24-1 and TRBJ2-5; 10 bases map to TRBD1. The germline V gene has CDR1 KGHDR and CDR2 SFDVKD. This CDR3 region has 17 residues. V trimming: 2 bases; J trimming: 4 bases; junction bases outside the gene matches: 9. This chain's CDR3 is CATSDSRTGGKRETQYF. The CDR3 bases are TGTGCCACCAGTGATTCTAGGACAGGGGGGAAGAGAGAGACCCAGTACTTC.

The V gene is TRBV2, the J gene TRBJ1-2; D remains ambiguous. The germline V gene has CDR1 SNHLY and CDR2 FYNNEI. The CDR3 totals 13 residues. Trimming shortened V by 5 bases and J by 8 bases, and 15 bases separated the two germline ends. CDR3 nucleotides: TGTGCCAGCAGTCAGATACCAGGAGGGGGCTACACCTTC. Translating it yields CASSQIPGGGYTF.

This chain uses TRBV13 with TRBJ1-1; D ambiguous. Trimming removed 5 bases at V and 1 base at J, with 11 bases between. Germline loops: CDR1 PRHDT, CDR2 FYEKMQ (reference sequence). This CDR3 region has 14 residues. The CDR3 loop is CASSQLTGNTEAFF. CDR3 in DNA: TGTGCCAGCAGCCAACTAACGGGGAACACTGAAGCTTTCTTT.

The genes are TRBV14 and TRBJ2-7; the D is unclear. Looked up from germline, CDR1 is SGHDN and CDR2 is FVKESK. Trimming cost V 1 base and J 6 bases, with 16 bases left between them. The CDR3 sequence is 15 residues long. CDR3 sequence (DNA): TGTGCCAGCAGCCAAGTGCAGGTGCCTTACGGCGAGCAGTACTTC. The encoded protein is CASSQVQVPYGEQYF.

This chain links TRBV12-5 with TRBJ2-1; the match to TRBD1 covers 9 bases. The CDR3 has 15 amino acids. CDR1 and CDR2 (germline): LGHNT, FRNRAP. V lost 1 base and J lost 4; bases outside the gene matches: 2. Here the CDR3 DNA reads TGTGCTAGTGGTTTGGGGACAGGGGTTTACAATGAGCAGTTCTTC. It translates to CASGLGTGVYNEQFF.

The V and J genes are TRBV10-2 and TRBJ2-3, with 16 bases matching TRBD2. This CDR3 spans 19 amino acids. CDR1 WSHSY and CDR2 SAAADI come from the germline V gene. With 0 bases clipped from V and 2 bases from J, the junction kept 5 bases outside the gene matches. CDR3 DNA sequence: TGCGCCAGCAGTGAGTCGGGACTAGCGGGAGGGTTTTACACAGATACGCAGTATTTT. The encoded protein is CASSESGLAGGFYTDTQYF.

Only a few counts were recorded for this clone. The chain joins TRBV5-4 to TRBJ1-1; TRBD1 matches 8 bases. With 9 bases clipped from V and 2 bases from J, the junction kept 9 bases outside the gene matches. This CDR3 has 14 amino acids. CDR1 is SGHNT and CDR2 is YYREEE in the germline V gene (reference sequence). The CDR3 spells CANYDRGENTEAFF. The DNA for the CDR3 is TGTGCCAACTACGACAGGGGTGAAAACACTGAAGCTTTCTTT.

The rearrangement links TRBV11-2 to TRBJ2-7, with a possible D match to TRBD1 (6 bases). The CDR3 covers 13 residues. CDR1 and CDR2 from the germline V gene are SGHAT and FQNNGV. The V end lost 4 bases, the J end lost 0 bases, and 7 bases lay between the germline ends. The chain's CDR3 is CASSSTGSYEQYF. The CDR3 coding sequence is TGTGCCAGCAGCTCGACAGGCTCCTACGAGCAGTACTTC.

The rearrangement joins TRBV7-9 to TRBJ2-2, with 7 bases matching TRBD1. CDR1 and CDR2 (germline): SEHNR, FQNEAQ (reference sequence). This CDR3 is 14 amino acids long. The V segment lost 6 bases and the J segment 3 bases; nucleotides outside the gene matches: 4. The CDR3: CASRRQGDTGELFF. CDR3 DNA sequence: TGTGCCAGCAGGAGGCAGGGGGACACCGGGGAGCTGTTTTTT.

The chain is built from TRBV19 and TRBJ1-1, with 9 bases aligning to TRBD1. CDR3 length: 11 amino acids. In germline, CDR1 is LNHDA, CDR2 SQIVND (reference sequence). V was clipped by 3 bases and J by 10 bases; unmatched bases: 0. CDR3 nucleotide sequence: TGTGCCAGTAGTATGGGACAGGGAGCTTTCTTT. Translated, it gives CASSMGQGAFF. Full variable domain (outside the CDR3, taken from reference TRBV19 and TRBJ1-1): DGGITQSPKYLFRKEGQNVTLSCEQNLNHDAMYWYRQDPGQGLRLIYYSQIVNDFQKGDIAEGYSVSREKKESFPLTVTSAQKNPTAFYLCASSMGQGAFFGQGTRLTVV.

The chain is built from TRBV6-2 or TRBV6-3 and TRBJ1-1; D is unclear. Trimming cost V 4 bases and J 0 bases, with 18 bases left between them. Germline loops: CDR1 MNHEY, CDR2 SVGEGT. The CDR3 has 17 amino acids. The DNA of the CDR3 is TGTGCCAGCAGTTCTTTTCGGACTGACCTAATGAACACTGAAGCTTTCTTT. Its translation: CASSSFRTDLMNTEAFF.

Note on this clone: This sample includes further DNA sequences coding for the same CDR3. The chain uses TRBV6-2 or TRBV6-3 and TRBJ2-1; 7 nucleotides line up with TRBD1. Germline V gene lookup returns CDR1 MNHEY and CDR2 SVGEGT. The CDR3 spans 15 residues. With 2 bases clipped from V and 1 base from J, the junction kept 2 bases outside the gene matches. This chain's CDR3 is CASSYRGPSYNEQFF. As DNA, the CDR3 is TGTGCCAGCAGTTACAGGGGGCCTTCCTACAATGAGCAGTTCTTC.